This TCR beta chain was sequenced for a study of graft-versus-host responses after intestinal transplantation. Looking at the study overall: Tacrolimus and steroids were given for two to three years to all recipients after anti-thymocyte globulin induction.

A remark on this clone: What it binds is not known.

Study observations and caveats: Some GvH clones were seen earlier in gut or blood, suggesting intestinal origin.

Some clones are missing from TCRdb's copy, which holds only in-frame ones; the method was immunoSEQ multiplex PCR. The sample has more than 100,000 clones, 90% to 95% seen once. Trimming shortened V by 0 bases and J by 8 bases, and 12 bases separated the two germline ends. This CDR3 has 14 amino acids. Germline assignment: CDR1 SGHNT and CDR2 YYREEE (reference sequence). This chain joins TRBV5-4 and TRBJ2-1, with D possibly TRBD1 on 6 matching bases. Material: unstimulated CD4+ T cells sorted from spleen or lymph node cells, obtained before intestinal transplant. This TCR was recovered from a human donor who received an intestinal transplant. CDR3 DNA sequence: TGTGCCAGCAGCTTGGGGGGGCGCAGGGATGAGCAGTTCTTC. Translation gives CASSLGGRRDEQFF.